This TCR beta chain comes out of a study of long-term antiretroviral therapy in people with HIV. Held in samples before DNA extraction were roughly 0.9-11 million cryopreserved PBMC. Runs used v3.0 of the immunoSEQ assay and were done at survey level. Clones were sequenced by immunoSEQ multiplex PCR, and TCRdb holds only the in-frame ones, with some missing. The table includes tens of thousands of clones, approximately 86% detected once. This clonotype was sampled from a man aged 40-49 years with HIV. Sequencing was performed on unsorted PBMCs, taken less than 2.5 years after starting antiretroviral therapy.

CDR3 in amino acids: CASSGAAYEQYF. The CDR3 bases are TGTGCCAGCTCTGGGGCAGCCTACGAGCAGTACTTC. The rearrangement joins TRBV2 to TRBJ2-7, with D possibly TRBD1 on 5 matching bases. Germline-derived CDR1 and CDR2 are SNHLY and FYNNEI. Trimming left V 8 bases short and J 2 bases short, with 10 bases between. The CDR3 runs to 12 residues.